The TCR beta chain described here comes from a study of shared clonotypes between healthy human individuals. Over several immunoSEQ plates, each subset's genomic DNA was distributed in even portions. Using immunoSEQ multiplex PCR, the repertoire was profiled, and TCRdb retains in-frame clones only, with some absent. In the table there are some 690,000 clones, roughly 91% of which are singletons. CD45RO+ cells were combined with CCR7-negative CD45RA+ TemRA cells to form CD8 memory. As concerns this clone: What it recognizes is unknown.

General study points: Lower generation probabilities were found for non-shared clonotypes than for those shared by all four donors. Between four donors, naive CD4 clonotypes were shared at a level of about 5%.

The sequenced sample consisted of memory CD8+ T cells from PBMCs. Described subset: CD45RO+ cells pooled with CCR7-negative TemRA cells. The TCR sequence derives from a man between 18 and 29 years old in good health. Some clones in this sample may be carry-over from other donors' samples.

The DNA of the CDR3 is TGTGCCAGCAGCCTCCTTCTGGGGCCGAATGAGCAGTTCTTC. Encoded protein: CASSLLLGPNEQFF. The chain combines TRBV7-9 with TRBJ2-1; D is perhaps TRBD1 (5 bases). Trimming cost V 5 bases and J 7 bases, with 15 bases left between them. Germline V lookup: CDR1 SEHNR, CDR2 FQNEAQ (reference sequence). The CDR3 extends over 14 amino acids.